This T cell receptor (beta chain) was captured by sequencing in a study of radiation and T cells in renal cell carcinoma. Study findings and constraints: From baseline, blood top tumor clonotypes peaked at 2 weeks post-radiation.

As to time point: blood 4 weeks post-SBRT, at nephrectomy. The treatment was: 15 Gy SBRT to primary tumor, nephrectomy 4 weeks later. Nephrectomy followed 15 Gy stereotactic body radiation by 4 weeks. Clear cell pathology was present in this patient's renal cell carcinoma. On this clone itself: Its matching antigen is unknown.

The V and J ends lost 5 bases and 1 base respectively, with 12 bases between them. The CDR3 contains 14 residues. Germline V CDR1 and CDR2: MDHEN, SYDVKM. Profiled with immunoSEQ multiplex PCR; TCRdb holds only in-frame clones, not every one. Of some 80,000 clones in the sample, roughly 80% are singletons; the top ten hold under 2.5%. The receptor was derived from a woman aged 60-70 years with renal cell carcinoma. The input for sequencing was blood, taken from a patient whose treatment included radiotherapy and nephrectomy. The chain employs TRBV28 and TRBJ2-7; D possibly corresponds to TRBD1 (6 bases). CDR3 amino acids: CASSPLQGSYEQYF. The CDR3 bases are TGTGCCAGCAGTCCCCTACAGGGTTCCTACGAGCAGTACTTC.